The 22 T cell receptor beta chains listed next were all sequenced from one sample in a study of T cell changes during pregnancy in multiple sclerosis. Profiling relied on immunoSEQ multiplex PCR, and the TCRdb table lists in-frame clones only, not all of them. The data hold around 37,000 clones, with 92% observed a single time. The specimen was CD8+ T cells from peripheral blood mononuclear cells, collected before pregnancy. The receptors come from a female donor with multiple sclerosis, enrolled in a pregnancy study.

The chain couples TRBV7-2 to TRBJ2-1; 9 bases agree with TRBD1. The germline gives CDR1 SGHTA, CDR2 FQGNSA. Trimming at V came to 5 bases and at J to 8 bases, leaving 7 bases not matched to a gene. The CDR3 consists of 14 residues. The CDR3 DNA reads TGTGCCAGCAGCGGACAGGGGTTTGAGGATGAGCAGTTCTTC. The encoded protein is CASSGQGFEDEQFF.

This clone appeared a single time. The V call is TRBV30, the J call TRBJ2-3; TRBD2 aligns across 8 bases. Germline CDR1 and CDR2: GTSNPN and SVGIG (reference sequence). The CDR3 is 16 residues long. The V and J ends lost 4 bases and 2 bases, in that order; junction bases with no gene match: 11. CDR3 DNA sequence: TGTGCCTGGACCATCTGGCGGGGGGCCCCCACAGATACGCAGTATTTT. Residues: CAWTIWRGAPTDTQYF.

The rearrangement uses TRBV5-5 and TRBJ2-5; the match to TRBD2 covers 10 bases. The CDR3 consists of 17 residues. Per the germline V gene, CDR1 is SGHKS and CDR2 is YYEKEE (reference sequence). After removal of 0 bases from V and 5 bases from J, the junction contained 10 bases not matched to a gene. CDR3 sequence: CASSLEERGGGWETQYF. The CDR3 region has the DNA TGTGCCAGCAGCTTGGAGGAGCGGGGGGGCGGATGGGAGACCCAGTACTTC.

The rearrangement links TRBV5-1 to TRBJ1-2; 10 nucleotides line up with TRBD1. Germline-derived CDR1 and CDR2 are SGHRS and YFSETQ. J was trimmed by 2 bases and V by 1 base; bases with no gene match: 2. This CDR3 spans 15 amino acids. The CDR3 region has the DNA TGCGCCAGCAGCTTGAGGACAGGGGGAAACTATGGCTACACCTTC. Residues: CASSLRTGGNYGYTF.

The chain combines TRBV9 with TRBJ2-5, with 9 bases lining up with TRBD1. The CDR3 totals 15 residues. V shed 3 bases and J 5 bases; nucleotides not matched to a gene: 8. Germline loops: CDR1 SGDLS, CDR2 YYNGEE. DNA of the CDR3: TGTGCCAGCAGCGGGGGACAGGGAACAATTGAGACCCAGTACTTC. It is translated as CASSGGQGTIETQYF.

The rearrangement links TRBV6-1 to TRBJ2-7, with D possibly being TRBD2 (5 bases). CDR3 size: 11 residues. Trimming left V 7 bases short and J 6 bases short, with 10 bases between. The germline CDR1 and CDR2 sequences are MNHNS and SASEGT. The CDR3 is CASISGLEQYF. Written as DNA, the CDR3 is TGTGCCAGCATTTCCGGACTCGAGCAGTACTTC.

V is TRBV19 and J is TRBJ1-1, with TRBD1 matching 7 bases. This CDR3 spans 13 amino acids. Germline V gene data show CDR1 as LNHDA and CDR2 as SQIVND (reference sequence). Trimming at V came to 5 bases and at J to 3 bases, leaving 3 bases not matched to a gene. CDR3 nucleotide sequence: TGTGCCAGTAGTCGACAGGGTGACACTGAAGCTTTCTTT. Protein product: CASSRQGDTEAFF.

This clone was observed a handful of times. V usage is TRBV29-1 and J usage is TRBJ1-1, with D tentatively TRBD1 (5 bases). Germline assignment: CDR1 SQVTM and CDR2 ANQGSEA. This CDR3 has 11 amino acids. The CDR3 region is CSLYQGTEAFF. DNA for the CDR3: TGCAGTCTATACCAGGGCACTGAAGCTTTCTTT.

J is TRBJ2-7 and V is TRBV27; 9 bases line up with TRBD1. CDR3 size: 15 residues. V gave up 2 bases and J gave up 7 bases; unmatched junction bases: 9. CDR1 and CDR2 (germline): MNHEY, SMNVEV (reference sequence). This CDR3 is CASSLRDRAHTEQYF. The CDR3 DNA is TGTGCCAGCAGTTTACGGGACAGGGCACACACGGAGCAGTACTTC.

On this clone: The sample has other DNA sequences that encode this CDR3 too. The rearrangement joins TRBV27 to TRBJ1-5; 8 nucleotides line up with TRBD1. J was trimmed by 4 bases and V by 5 bases; bases with no gene match: 4. The CDR3 is 14 residues long. CDR1 is MNHEY and CDR2 is SMNVEV in the germline V gene (reference sequence). The DNA of the CDR3 is TGTGCCAGCAGTCCCCGACAGGGGAATCAGCCCCAGCATTTT. Its translation: CASSPRQGNQPQHF.

The chain employs TRBV27 and TRBJ2-3, with 7 bases matching TRBD2. V shed 5 bases, J shed 2 bases, and the junction held 19 bases outside the gene matches. CDR3 size: 19 residues. Looked up from germline, CDR1 is MNHEY and CDR2 is SMNVEV (reference sequence). CDR3 nucleotide sequence: TGTGCCAGCAGTGACCTCCCCGGGGGGAGGGGATTCTTCACAGATACGCAGTATTTT. Translated: CASSDLPGGRGFFTDTQYF.

The genes are TRBV27 and TRBJ2-7, with D possibly matching TRBD1 (5 bases). V lost 5 bases, J lost 7 bases, and 18 bases lay in between. In germline, CDR1 is MNHEY, CDR2 SMNVEV (reference sequence). The CDR3 has 14 amino acids. The CDR3 nucleotides read TGTGCCAGCAGTACGGTGGCAGGGTGGGGAGAGCAGTACTTC. The encoded protein is CASSTVAGWGEQYF.

The chain carries TRBV19 and TRBJ2-2; 10 bases are shared with TRBD1. Trimming took 5 bases from V and 5 from J; bases not matched to a gene: 5. Germline V lookup: CDR1 LNHDA, CDR2 SQIVND (reference sequence). This CDR3 has 15 residues. CDR3 nucleotide sequence: TGTGCCAGTAGTTCCTGGGACAGGGGTACCGGGGAGCTGTTTTTT. It specifies CASSSWDRGTGELFF.

This CDR3 reads CASRGQSPNQPQHF. CDR3 bases: TGTGCCAGCAGGGGACAGTCCCCCAATCAGCCCCAGCATTTT. The chain has TRBV27 and TRBJ1-5, with TRBD1 identical over 7 bases. This CDR3 has 14 residues. The V segment lost 6 bases and the J segment 3 bases; nucleotides outside the gene matches: 5. From germline, CDR1 is MNHEY and CDR2 SMNVEV (reference sequence).

V usage is TRBV2 and J usage is TRBJ2-5; D call uncertain. There are 15 residues in the CDR3. Germline loops: CDR1 SNHLY, CDR2 FYNNEI. V was shortened by 6 bases and J by 1 base, with 15 bases between the two germline ends. This CDR3 is CASSPPAPAQETQYF. The CDR3 DNA reads TGTGCCAGCAGCCCCCCAGCGCCGGCCCAAGAGACCCAGTACTTC.

V gene TRBV21-1 combines with J gene TRBJ2-2; the table's D call of TRBD1 was not tested on the DNA. TRBV21-1 is annotated as a pseudogene. CDR3 length: 16 amino acids. In nucleotides, the CDR3 is TGTGCCAGCAGCAGAGGGACACTTGTCCTCACCGGGGAGCTGTTTTTT. This gives the protein CASSRGTLVLTGELFF.

V usage is TRBV27 and J usage is TRBJ1-1; 7 positions agree with TRBD1. Trimming at V came to 5 bases and at J to 3 bases, leaving 6 bases not matched to a gene. CDR1 MNHEY and CDR2 SMNVEV come from the germline V gene (reference sequence). The CDR3 is made up of 14 amino acids. The CDR3 reads CASSTQQGYTEAFF. The CDR3 bases are TGTGCCAGCAGTACCCAACAGGGGTACACTGAAGCTTTCTTT.

The chain recombines TRBV9 with TRBJ2-1; TRBD1 matches 8 bases. V shed 7 bases and J 11 bases; nucleotides not matched to a gene: 5. The CDR3 is 11 amino acids. Looked up from germline, CDR1 is SGDLS and CDR2 is YYNGEE. CDR3 DNA: TGTGCCAGCGGACAGGGTTTTCAGCAGTTCTTC. Its protein product is CASGQGFQQFF.

In this sample, this clone turned up once. This chain links TRBV21-1 with TRBJ2-5; the table gives TRBD1 as D, unverified against the DNA. TRBV21-1 represents a pseudogene. The CDR3 covers 17 residues. CDR3 residues: CASTQEGTGGDDETQYF. CDR3 bases: TGTGCCAGCACTCAAGAGGGGACAGGGGGCGACGACGAGACCCAGTACTTC.

The chain joins TRBV7-2 to TRBJ1-2, with no clear D. The germline gives CDR1 SGHTA, CDR2 FQGNSA. V was shortened by 10 bases and J by 7 bases, with 16 bases between the two germline ends. CDR3 size: 12 residues. The CDR3 DNA sequence: TGTGCCAACCTTATGCGGGCTGGTGGCTACACCTTC. Residues: CANLMRAGGYTF. The entire variable domain, with the rest obtained from reference TRBV7-2 and TRBJ1-2, is as follows: GAGVSQSPSNKVTEKGKDVELRCDPISGHTALYWYRQSLGQGLEFLIYFQGNSAPDKSGLPSDRFSAERTGGSVSTLTIQRTQQEDSAVYLCANLMRAGGYTFGSGTRLTVV.

The chain links TRBV21-1 to TRBJ1-3. TRBV21-1 is flagged as a pseudogene. This CDR3 is 17 amino acids long. DNA of the CDR3: TGTGCCAGCAGCAAAACCTCGTGGAGGGGAGGTCGAAACACCATATATTTT. Its translation is CASSKTSWRGGRNTIYF.

V usage is TRBV9 and J usage is TRBJ2-7; D perhaps matches TRBD2 (5 bases). The CDR3 consists of 13 residues. Germline values: CDR1 SGDLS, CDR2 YYNGEE. V was cut by 0 bases and J by 4 bases, with 8 bases left in between. As DNA, the CDR3 is TGTGCCAGCAGCGTAGACCCGGGATACGAGCAGTACTTC. Protein: CASSVDPGYEQYF. Filled out from reference TRBV9 and TRBJ2-7, the complete variable domain reads DSGVTQTPKHLITATGQRVTLRCSPRSGDLSVYWYQQSLDQGLQFLIQYYNGEERAKGNILERFSAQQFPDLHSELNLSSLELGDSALYFCASSVDPGYEQYFGPGTRLTVT.